This T cell receptor (beta chain) was sequenced during a study of PD-1 blockade in classical Hodgkin lymphoma. About the research overall: Nivolumab dosing for patients was 3 mg/kg, administered intravenously every 2 weeks. Overall study results and limits: Complete responders' baseline diversity resembled that of newly diagnosed patients. A significant rise in TCR diversity was seen by C4D1 for CD4+ cells but not for CD8+ cells.

The ends were cut back, 6 bases at V and 0 bases at J, with 8 bases in the middle. CDR1 and CDR2 (germline): SQVTM, ANQGSEA. The CDR3 runs to 12 residues. Assay used: immunoSEQ multiplex PCR; TCRdb lists only in-frame clones, some missing. The sample carries around 14,000 clones, roughly 78% recorded once. Concerning this clone: The antigen remains unidentified.

Relapses following autologous stem cell transplantation were seen in all patients, with brentuximab vedotin exposure varying. Sequences were derived from peripheral blood mononuclear cells (PBMCs), sampled before the second cycle of nivolumab. The TCR originated in a human donor with classical Hodgkin lymphoma. The chain carries TRBV29-1 and TRBJ1-1; D not resolved. CDR3 amino acids: CSVRYMNTEAFF. CDR3 in DNA: TGCAGCGTGCGATACATGAACACTGAAGCTTTCTTT.